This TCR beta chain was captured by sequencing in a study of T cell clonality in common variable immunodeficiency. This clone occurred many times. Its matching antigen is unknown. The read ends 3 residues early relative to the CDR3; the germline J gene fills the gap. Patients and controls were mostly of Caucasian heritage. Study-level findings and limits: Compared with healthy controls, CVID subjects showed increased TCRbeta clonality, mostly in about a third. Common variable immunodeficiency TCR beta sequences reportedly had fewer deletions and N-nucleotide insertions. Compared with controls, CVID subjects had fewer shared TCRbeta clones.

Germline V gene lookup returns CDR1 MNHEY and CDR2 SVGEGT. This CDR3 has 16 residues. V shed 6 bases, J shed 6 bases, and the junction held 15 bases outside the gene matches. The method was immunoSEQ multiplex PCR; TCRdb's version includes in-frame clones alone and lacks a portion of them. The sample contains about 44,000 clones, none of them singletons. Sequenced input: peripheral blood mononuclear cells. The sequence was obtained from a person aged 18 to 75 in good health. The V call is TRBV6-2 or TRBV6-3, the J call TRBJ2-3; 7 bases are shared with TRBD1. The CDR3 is CASRREDRMRSDTQYF. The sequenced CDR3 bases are TGTGCCAGCAGACGCGAGGACAGGATGAGATCGGATACG.